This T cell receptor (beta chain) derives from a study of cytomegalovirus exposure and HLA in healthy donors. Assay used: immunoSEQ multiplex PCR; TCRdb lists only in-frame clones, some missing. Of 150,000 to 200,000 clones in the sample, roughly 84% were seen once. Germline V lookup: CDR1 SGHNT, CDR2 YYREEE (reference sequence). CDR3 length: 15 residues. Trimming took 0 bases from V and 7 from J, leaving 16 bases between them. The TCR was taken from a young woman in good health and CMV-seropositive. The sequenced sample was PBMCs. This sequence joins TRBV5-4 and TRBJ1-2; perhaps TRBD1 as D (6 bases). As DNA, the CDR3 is TGTGCCAGCAGCTTGGTCGGACAGTCGATGGGTGGCTACACCTTC. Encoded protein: CASSLVGQSMGGYTF.